The 7 T cell receptor beta chains given below trace back to one sample, sequenced in a study of CD8+CD57+ T cells in acquired aplastic anemia. The study profiled TCR beta VDJ and CDR3 using genomic DNA as template. TCRdb re-analysed the reads in MiXCR, keeping a single row per CDR3 protein. The sample consists of 150,000 to 170,000 distinct CDR3 sequences, 40% to 65% of them appearing once. All patients picked for sequencing had shown, by flow cytometry, an expansion of CD8+CD57+ cells. Sequenced: sorted CD4+, CD8+, or CD8+CD57+ T cells (not recorded which) from PBMCs. The receptors stem from a human donor with aplastic anemia.

Only a few counts were recorded for this clonotype. This chain links TRBV27 with TRBJ1-2, with a weak D call TRBD1 (5 bases). Germline V gene data show CDR1 as MNHEY and CDR2 as SMNVEV (reference sequence). The CDR3 contains 16 residues. Between the trimmed V and J ends, which lost 0 bases and 5 bases, there was a span of 16 bases. The CDR3, as DNA: TGTGCCAGCAGTTTATCCTCGCCCGGGACCGGGTATGGCTACACCTTC. This gives the protein CASSLSSPGTGYGYTF.

This clonotype has a count of ten or more. This chain links TRBV12-3 or TRBV12-4 with TRBJ2-3; D is ambiguous. V was clipped by 5 bases and J by 6 bases, with 9 bases between them. This CDR3 is built from 12 residues. CDR3 sequence: CASSELGDTQYF. For the CDR3, the DNA is TGTGCCAGCAGTGAATTAGGGGATACGCAGTATTTT.

Concerning this clonotype: Just one base apart from a much larger clone, this may be a read error. V usage is TRBV29-1 and J usage is TRBJ2-3, with 9 bases matching TRBD2. The CDR3 is made up of 13 amino acids. Germline CDR1 is SQVTM and CDR2 is ANQGSEA. CDR3 bases: TGCAGCGCTGCGGGGGGGCTTCTTGATACGCATTATTTT. This sequence encodes CSAAGGLLDTHYF.

A word on this clonotype: With a much larger clone just one base away, this may be a read error. The chain joins TRBV7-9 to TRBJ1-1; no firm D call. Per germline, CDR1 SEHNR and CDR2 FQNEAQ (reference sequence). The CDR3 sequence is 15 residues long. CDR3 sequence reads: CVSSNLGVTYTEAFF. The CDR3 DNA reads as TGTGTCAGCAGCAACCTAGGCGTCACCTACACTGAAGCTTTCTTT.

The V and J genes are TRBV5-6 and TRBJ2-7; D is ambiguous. The CDR3 consists of 14 residues. CDR1 is SGHDT, CDR2 YYEEEE, per germline. V was clipped by 0 bases and J by 1 base, with 8 bases between them. The CDR3 is CASSLGTVSYEQYF. CDR3 sequence (DNA): TGTGCCAGCAGCTTGGGGACGGTATCCTACGAGCAGTACTTC.

About this clonotype itself: A read error may produce the germline difference seen at one junction end. The rearrangement joins TRBV7-9 to TRBJ2-5; no firm D call. Germline assignment: CDR1 SEHNR and CDR2 FQNEAQ (reference sequence). The CDR3 spans 11 residues. The CDR3 DNA reads as TGTGCCAGCAGCTTAGAACAGACCCAATACTTC. Residues: CASSLEQTQYF.

This clonotype was found many times. V usage is TRBV7-6 and J usage is TRBJ2-5; a possible D gene is TRBD1 (5 bases). CDR3 length: 13 amino acids. Germline V gene sequence: CDR1 SGHVS, CDR2 FNYEAQ. With 6 bases removed from V and 3 bases from J, the gap between germline ends came to 11 bases. The CDR3 sequence is CASRAGLEETQYF. CDR3 DNA: TGTGCCAGCAGAGCAGGGTTGGAAGAGACCCAGTACTTC.